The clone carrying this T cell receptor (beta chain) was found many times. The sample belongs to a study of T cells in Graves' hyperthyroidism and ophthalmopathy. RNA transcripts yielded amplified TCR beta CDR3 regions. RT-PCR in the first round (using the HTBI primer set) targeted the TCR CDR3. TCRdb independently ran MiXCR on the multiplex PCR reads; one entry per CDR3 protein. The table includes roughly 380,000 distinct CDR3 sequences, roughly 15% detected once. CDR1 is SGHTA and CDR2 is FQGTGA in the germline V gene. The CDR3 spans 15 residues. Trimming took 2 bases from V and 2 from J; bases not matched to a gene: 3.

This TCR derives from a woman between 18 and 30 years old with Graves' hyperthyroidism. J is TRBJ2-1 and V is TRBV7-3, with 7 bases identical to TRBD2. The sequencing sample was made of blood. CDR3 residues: CASSLGAGPYNEQFF. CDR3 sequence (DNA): TGTGCCAGCAGCTTAGGAGCGGGACCCTACAATGAGCAGTTCTTC.